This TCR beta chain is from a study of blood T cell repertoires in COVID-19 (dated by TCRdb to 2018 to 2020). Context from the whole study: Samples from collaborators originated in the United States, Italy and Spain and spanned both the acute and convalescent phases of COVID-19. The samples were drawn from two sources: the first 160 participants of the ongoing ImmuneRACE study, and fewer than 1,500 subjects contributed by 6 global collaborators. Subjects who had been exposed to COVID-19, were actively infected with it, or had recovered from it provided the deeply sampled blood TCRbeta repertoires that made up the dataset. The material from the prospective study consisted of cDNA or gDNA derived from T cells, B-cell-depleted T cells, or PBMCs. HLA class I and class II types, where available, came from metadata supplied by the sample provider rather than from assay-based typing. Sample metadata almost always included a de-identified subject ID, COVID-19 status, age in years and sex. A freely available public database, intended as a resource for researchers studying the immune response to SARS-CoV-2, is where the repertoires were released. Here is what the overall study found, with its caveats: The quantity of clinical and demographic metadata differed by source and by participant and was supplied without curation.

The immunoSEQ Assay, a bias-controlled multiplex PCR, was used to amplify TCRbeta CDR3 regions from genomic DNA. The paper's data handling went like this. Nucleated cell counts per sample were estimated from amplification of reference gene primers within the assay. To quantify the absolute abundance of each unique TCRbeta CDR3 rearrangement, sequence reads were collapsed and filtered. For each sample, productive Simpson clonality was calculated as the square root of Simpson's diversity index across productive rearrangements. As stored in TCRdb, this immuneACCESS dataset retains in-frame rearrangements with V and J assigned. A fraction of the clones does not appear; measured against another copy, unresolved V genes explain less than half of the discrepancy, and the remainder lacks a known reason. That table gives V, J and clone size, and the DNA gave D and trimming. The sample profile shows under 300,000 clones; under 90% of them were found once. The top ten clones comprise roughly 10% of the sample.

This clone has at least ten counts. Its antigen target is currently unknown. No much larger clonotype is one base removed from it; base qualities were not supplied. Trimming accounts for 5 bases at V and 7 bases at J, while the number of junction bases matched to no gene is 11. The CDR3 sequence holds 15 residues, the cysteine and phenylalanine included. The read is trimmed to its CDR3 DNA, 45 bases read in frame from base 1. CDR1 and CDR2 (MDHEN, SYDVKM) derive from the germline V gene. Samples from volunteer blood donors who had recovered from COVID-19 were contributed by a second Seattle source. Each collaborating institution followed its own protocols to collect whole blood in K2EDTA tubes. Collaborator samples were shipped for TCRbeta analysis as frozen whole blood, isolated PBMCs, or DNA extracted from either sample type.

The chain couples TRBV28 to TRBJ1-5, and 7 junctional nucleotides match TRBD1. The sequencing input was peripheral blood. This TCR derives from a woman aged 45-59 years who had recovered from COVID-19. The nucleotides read TGTGCCAGCAGTATTTCGACAGGGACGGTACAGCCCCAGCATTTT. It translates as CASSISTGTVQPQHF. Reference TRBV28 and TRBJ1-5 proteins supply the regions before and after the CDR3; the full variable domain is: DVKVTQSSRYLVKRTGEKVFLECVQDMDHENMFWYRQDPGLGLRLIYFSYDVKMKEKGDIPEGYSVSREKKERFSLILESASTNQTSMYLCASSISTGTVQPQHFGDGTRLSIL.